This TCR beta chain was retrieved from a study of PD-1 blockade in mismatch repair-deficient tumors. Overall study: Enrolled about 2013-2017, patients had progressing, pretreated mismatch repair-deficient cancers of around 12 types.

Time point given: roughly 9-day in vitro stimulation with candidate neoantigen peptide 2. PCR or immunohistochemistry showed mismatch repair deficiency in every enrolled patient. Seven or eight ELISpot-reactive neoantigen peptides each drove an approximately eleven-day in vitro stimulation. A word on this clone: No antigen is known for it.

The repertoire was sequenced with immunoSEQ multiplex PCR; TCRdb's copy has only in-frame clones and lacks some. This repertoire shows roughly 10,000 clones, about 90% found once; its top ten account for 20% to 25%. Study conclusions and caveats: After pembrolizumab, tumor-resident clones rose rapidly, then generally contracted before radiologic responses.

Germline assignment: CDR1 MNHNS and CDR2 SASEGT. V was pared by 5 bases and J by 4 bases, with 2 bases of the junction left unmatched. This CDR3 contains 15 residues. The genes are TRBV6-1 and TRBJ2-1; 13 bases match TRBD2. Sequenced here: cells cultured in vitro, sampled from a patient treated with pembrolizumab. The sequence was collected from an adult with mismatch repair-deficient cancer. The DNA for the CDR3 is TGTGCCAGCAGTATACTAGCGGGAGGGTACAATGAGCAGTTCTTC. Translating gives CASSILAGGYNEQFF.